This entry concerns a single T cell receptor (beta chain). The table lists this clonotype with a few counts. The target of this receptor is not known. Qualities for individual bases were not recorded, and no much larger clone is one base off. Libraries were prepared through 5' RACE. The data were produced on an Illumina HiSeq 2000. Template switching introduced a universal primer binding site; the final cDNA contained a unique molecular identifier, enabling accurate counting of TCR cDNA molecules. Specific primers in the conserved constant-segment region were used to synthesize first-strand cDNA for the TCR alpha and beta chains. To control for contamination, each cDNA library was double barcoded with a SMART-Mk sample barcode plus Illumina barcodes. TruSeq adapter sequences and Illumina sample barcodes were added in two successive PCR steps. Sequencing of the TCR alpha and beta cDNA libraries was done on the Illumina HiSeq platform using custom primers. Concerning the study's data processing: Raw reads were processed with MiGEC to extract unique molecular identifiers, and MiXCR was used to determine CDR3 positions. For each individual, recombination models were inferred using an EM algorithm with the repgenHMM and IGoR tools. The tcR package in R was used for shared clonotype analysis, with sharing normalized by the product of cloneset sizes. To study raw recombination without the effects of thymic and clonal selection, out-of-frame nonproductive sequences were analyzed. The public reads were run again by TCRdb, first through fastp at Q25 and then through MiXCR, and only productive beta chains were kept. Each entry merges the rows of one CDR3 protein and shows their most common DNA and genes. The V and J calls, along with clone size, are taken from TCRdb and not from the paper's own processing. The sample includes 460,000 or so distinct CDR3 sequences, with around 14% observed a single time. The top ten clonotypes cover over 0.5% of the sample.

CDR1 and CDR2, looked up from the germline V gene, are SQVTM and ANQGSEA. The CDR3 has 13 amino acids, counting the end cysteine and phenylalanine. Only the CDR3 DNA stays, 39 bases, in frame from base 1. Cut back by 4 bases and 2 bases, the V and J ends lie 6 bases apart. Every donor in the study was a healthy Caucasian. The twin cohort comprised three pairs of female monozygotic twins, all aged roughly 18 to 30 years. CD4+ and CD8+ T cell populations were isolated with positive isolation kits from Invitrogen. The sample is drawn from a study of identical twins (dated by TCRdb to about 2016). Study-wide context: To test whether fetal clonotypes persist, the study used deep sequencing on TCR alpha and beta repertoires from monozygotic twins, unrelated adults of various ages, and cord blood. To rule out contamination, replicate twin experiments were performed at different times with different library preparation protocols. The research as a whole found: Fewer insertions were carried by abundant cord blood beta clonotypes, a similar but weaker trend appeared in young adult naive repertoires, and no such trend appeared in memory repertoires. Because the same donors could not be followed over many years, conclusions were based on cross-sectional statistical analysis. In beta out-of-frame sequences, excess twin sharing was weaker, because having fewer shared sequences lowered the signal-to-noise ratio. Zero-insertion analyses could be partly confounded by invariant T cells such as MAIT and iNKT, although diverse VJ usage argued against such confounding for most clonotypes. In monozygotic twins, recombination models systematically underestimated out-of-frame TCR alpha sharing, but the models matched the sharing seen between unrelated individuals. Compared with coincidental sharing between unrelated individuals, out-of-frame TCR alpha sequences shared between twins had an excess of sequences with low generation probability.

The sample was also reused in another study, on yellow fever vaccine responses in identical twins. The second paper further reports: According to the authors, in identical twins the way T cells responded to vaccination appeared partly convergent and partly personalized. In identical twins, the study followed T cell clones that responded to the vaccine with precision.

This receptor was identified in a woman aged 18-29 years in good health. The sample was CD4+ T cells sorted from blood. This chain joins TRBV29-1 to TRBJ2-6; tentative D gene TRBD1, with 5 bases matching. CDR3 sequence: CSVAQAGANVLTF. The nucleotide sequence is TGCAGCGTTGCACAGGCTGGGGCCAACGTCCTGACTTTC.